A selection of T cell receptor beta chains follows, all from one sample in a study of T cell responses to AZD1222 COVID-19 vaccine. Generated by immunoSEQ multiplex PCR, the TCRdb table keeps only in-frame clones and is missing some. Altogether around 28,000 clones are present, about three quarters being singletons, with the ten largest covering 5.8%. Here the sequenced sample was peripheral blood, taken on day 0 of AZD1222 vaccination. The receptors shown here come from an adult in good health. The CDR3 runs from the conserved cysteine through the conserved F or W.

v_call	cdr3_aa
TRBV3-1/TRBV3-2	CASSRKGTRTGELFF
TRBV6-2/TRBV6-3	CASSFFDRYGEKLFF
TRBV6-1	CASSDRNVNEKLFF
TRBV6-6	CASSTLGTQYF
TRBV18	CASSPDRTEQYF
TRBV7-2	CASSLVTSGGKSQYF
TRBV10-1	CASTFRDRGSYNSPLHF
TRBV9	CASSVGWQGPEAFF
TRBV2	CASSGTDYGYTF
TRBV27	CASRTGPLYGYTF
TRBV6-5	CASGTSGGAEQYF
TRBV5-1	CASSPSSDRVNTGELFF
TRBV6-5	CASSPPAHRKGEQYF
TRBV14	CASSQGVGGRETQYF
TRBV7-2	CASSLARYNEQFF
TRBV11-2	CASSFQGHNEQFF
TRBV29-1	CSGGTEYKETQYF
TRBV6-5	CASSYAGQAYEQYF
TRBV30	CAWSGHASGETQYF
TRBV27	CASSLPPGQGALYGYTF
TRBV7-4	CASSRRVTDTQYF
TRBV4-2	CASSPIPPGGNGYTF
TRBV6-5	CASSFRDGYTF
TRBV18	CASSPGGLRYEQYF
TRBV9	CASSVAAGTSGIGETQYF
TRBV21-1	CASSKWQGDGNTIYF
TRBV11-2	CASSWGGTSGIRNEQFF
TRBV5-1	CASSLAGGTFQETQYF
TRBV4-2	CASSQDSGVGGETQYF
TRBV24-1	CATSDRPDRGDSGANVLTF
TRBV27	CASRGGWVYGYTF
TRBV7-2	CASSRNTGQISGNTIYF
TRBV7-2	CASSDTGALNIQYF
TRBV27	CASSLSGREQYF
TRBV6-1	CASSEAGKSPLHF
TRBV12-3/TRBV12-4	CASSASENQPQHF
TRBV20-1	CSASPGTGRFNQPQHF
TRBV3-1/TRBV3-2	CASSQGTLEAFF
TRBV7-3	CASSLIGKNTEAFF
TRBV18	CASSPPRGVRVGELFF
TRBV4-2	CASSQVSVMGHGYTF
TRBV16	CASSLGQVQPQHF
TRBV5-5	CASSWTGLFLDEQYF
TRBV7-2	CASSTGPGTEAFF
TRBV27	CASSWTGLSTDTQYF
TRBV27	CASTLLGQEGSNEKLFF
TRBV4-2	CASSQGIGGSGGNTIYF
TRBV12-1	CASTPDGTGGTYEQYF
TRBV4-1	CASSQSSTRGPIKAFF
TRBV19	CASAFNTGKVDTQYF
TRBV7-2	CASSLRLDEQFF
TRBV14	CASSPRGTSGSRWETQYF
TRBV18	CASSPRGTGSTGELFF
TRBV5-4	CASRGGSDPPGGQYF
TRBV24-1	CATSDPGFGAYNEQFF
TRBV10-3	CAIAEGQANSPLHF